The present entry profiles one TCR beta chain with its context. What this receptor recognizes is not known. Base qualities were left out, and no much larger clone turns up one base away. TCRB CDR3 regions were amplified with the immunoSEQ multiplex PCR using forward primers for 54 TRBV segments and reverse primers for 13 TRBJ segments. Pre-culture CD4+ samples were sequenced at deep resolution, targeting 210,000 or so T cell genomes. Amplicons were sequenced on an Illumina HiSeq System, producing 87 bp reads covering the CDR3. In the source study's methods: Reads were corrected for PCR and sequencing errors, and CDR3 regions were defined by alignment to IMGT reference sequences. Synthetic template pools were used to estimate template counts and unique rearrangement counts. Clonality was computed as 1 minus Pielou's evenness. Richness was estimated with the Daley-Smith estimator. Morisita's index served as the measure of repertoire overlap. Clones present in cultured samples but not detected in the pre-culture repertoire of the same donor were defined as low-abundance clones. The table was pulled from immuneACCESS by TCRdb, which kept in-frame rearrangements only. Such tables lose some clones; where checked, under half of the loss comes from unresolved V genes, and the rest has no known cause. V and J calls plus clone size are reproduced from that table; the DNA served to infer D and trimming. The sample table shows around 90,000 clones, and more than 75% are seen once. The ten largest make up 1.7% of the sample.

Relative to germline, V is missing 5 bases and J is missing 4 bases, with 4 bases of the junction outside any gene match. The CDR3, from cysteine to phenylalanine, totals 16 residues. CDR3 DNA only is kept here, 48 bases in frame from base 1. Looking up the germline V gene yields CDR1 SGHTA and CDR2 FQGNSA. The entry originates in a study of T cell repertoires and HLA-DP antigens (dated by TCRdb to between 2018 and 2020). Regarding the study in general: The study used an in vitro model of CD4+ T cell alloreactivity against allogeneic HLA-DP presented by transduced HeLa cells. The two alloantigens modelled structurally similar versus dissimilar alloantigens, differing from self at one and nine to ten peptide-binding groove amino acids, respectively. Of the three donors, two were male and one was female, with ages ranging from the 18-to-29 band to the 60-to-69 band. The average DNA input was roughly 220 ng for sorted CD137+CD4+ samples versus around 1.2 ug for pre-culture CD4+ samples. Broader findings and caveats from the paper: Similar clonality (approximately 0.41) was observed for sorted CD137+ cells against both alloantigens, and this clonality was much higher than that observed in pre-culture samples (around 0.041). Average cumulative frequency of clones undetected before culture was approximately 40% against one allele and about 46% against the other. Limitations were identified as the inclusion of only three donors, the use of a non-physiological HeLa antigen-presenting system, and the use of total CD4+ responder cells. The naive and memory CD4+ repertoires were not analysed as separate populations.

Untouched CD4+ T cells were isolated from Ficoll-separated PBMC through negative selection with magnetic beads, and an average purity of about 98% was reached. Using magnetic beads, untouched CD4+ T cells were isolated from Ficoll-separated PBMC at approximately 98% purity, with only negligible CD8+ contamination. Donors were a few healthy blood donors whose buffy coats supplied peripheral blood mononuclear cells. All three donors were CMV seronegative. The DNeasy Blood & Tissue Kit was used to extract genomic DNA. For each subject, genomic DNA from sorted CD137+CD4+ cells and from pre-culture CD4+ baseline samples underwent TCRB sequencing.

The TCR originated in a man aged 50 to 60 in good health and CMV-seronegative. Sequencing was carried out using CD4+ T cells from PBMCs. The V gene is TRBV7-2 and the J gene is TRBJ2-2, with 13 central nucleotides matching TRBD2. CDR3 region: CASSRTSGSSTGELFF. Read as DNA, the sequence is TGTGCCAGCAGCCGGACTAGCGGGAGTTCCACCGGGGAGCTGTTTTTT.